A selection of T cell receptor beta chains follows, all from one sample in a study of T-cell reconstitution after alpha-beta-depleted transplantation in children. TCRdb re-called the PCR reads with MiXCR, one entry per CDR3 protein. This table has 750,000 to 950,000 distinct CDR3 sequences, 16% appearing once. Here the sequenced sample was PBMCs, mostly from graft donor cells, taken 360 days after TCRalphabeta/CD19-depleted stem cell transplant. Every receptor here comes from a male patient aged 10-17 years who had a stem cell transplant for acute lymphoblastic leukemia, so the T cells may come from the graft donor. Each CDR3 is given with its conserved first and last residue. The order of the fields is clone size, J gene, V gene, D gene, CDR3 length, CDR3 protein, CDR3 DNA. D genes are given only for firm matches. Size tells how often a clone was seen (once, few, many) or the class of an expanded clone, and some rows leave it out.

>few|TRBJ2-3|TRBV20-1|TRBD1|15
CSAPRDSLRGDTQYF
TGCAGTGCCCCGAGGGACAGCCTCAGGGGAGATACGCAGTATTTT
>-|TRBJ2-7|TRBV25-1|TRBD1|15
CASSASGTGYYEQYF
TGTGCCAGCAGTGCCAGTGGGACAGGATACTACGAGCAGTACTTC
>many|TRBJ1-2|TRBV7-2|TRBD1|14
CASSSGQGNYGYTF
TGTGCCAGCAGCTCGGGACAGGGGAACTATGGCTACACCTTC
>-|TRBJ2-7|TRBV20-1|-|11
CSAPRTYEQYF
TGCAGTGCTCCCCGGACCTACGAGCAGTACTTC
>-|TRBJ1-2|TRBV29-1|-|14
CSVGQPQILYGYTF
TGCAGCGTTGGACAGCCACAGATACTCTATGGCTACACCTTC
>-|TRBJ2-2|TRBV4-1|-|20
CASSPWGNSLLDPNTGELFF
TGCGCCAGCAGTCCCTGGGGGAATAGCCTTTTAGATCCGAACACCGGGGAGCTGTTTTTT
>many|TRBJ2-4|TRBV27|TRBD1|14
CASSLRQGENIQYF
TGTGCCAGCAGTTTAAGACAGGGGGAAAACATTCAGTACTTC
>once|TRBJ1-2|TRBV7-8|TRBD1|15
CASSLPGTGAYGYTF
TGTGCCAGCAGCTTACCTGGGACAGGGGCCTATGGCTACACCTTC
>-|TRBJ2-1|TRBV20-1|-|12
CSARADTDEQFF
TGCAGTGCTAGAGCGGATACAGACGAGCAGTTCTTC
>few|TRBJ2-6|TRBV15|-|15
CATPTQRFGANVLTF
TGTGCCACCCCCACCCAGCGGTTTGGGGCCAACGTCCTGACTTTC
>-|TRBJ2-2|TRBV4-1|TRBD2|16
CASSSGTSGSAGELFF
TGCGCCAGCAGCTCGGGGACTAGCGGGAGTGCCGGGGAGCTGTTTTTT
>-|TRBJ2-7|TRBV5-1|-|15
CASSLDQGGDYEQYF
TGCGCCAGCAGCTTGGATCAGGGCGGGGACTACGAGCAGTACTTC
>-|TRBJ2-7|TRBV9|-|14
CASSVAWGGYEQYF
TGTGCCAGCAGCGTAGCTTGGGGCGGGTACGAGCAGTACTTC
>-|TRBJ2-6|TRBV3-1|-|18
CASSHAETGSSGANVLTF
TGTGCCAGCAGCCACGCGGAAACAGGATCCTCTGGGGCCAACGTCCTGACTTTC